This TCR beta chain stems from a study of shared clonotypes between healthy human individuals. General observations from the study: Only blood was sampled, and tissue TCR repertoires likely differ from blood ones.

The study ran the assay at deep level. The repertoire was sequenced with immunoSEQ multiplex PCR; TCRdb's copy has only in-frame clones and lacks some. The sample comprises around 1.9 million clones, 80% to 95% of which are singletons, and around 1.8% rests with the top ten. With 6 bases clipped from V and 6 bases from J, the junction kept 2 bases outside the gene matches. The length of the CDR3 is 12 residues. The germline CDR1 and CDR2 sequences are LNHNV and YYDKDF (reference sequence). Naive CD8 cells lacked CD45RO and underwent positive selection for CCR7, leaving out terminally differentiated effector memory CD45RA+ cells. None of the donors, who were healthy HIV-negative adults, had recently had acute infections or vaccinations. This clone came up once. Antigen unknown. The same CDR3 arises from other DNA sequences in this sample as well.

The TCR originated in a man between 18 and 29 years old in good health. Some clones in this sample may be carry-over from other donors' samples. The sequenced sample was naive CD8+ T cells from PBMCs. The chain uses TRBV15 and TRBJ2-7; 10 bases agree with TRBD2. CDR3 in DNA: TGTGCCACCAGTAGGACTAGCGGCGAGCAGTACTTC. Translation: CATSRTSGEQYF.